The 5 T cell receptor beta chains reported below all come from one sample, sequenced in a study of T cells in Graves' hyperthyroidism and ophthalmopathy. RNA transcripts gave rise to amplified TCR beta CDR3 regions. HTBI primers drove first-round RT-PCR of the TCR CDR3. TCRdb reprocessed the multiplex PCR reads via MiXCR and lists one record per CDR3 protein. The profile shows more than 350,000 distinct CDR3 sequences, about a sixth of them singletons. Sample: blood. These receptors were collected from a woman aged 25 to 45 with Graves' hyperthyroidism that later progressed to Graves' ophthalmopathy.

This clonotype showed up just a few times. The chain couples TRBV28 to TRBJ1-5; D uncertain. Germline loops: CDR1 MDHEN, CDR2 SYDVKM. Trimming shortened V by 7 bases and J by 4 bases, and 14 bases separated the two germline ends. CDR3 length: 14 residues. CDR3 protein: CASKDWAVNQPQHF. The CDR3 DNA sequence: TGTGCCAGCAAGGATTGGGCGGTAAATCAGCCCCAGCATTTT.

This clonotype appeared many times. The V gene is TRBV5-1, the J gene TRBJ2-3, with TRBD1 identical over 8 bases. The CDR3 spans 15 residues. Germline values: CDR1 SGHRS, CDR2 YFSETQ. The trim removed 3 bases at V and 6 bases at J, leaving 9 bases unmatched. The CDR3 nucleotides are TGCGCCAGCAGCTCAAACAGGGGGTCTAGGGATACGCAGTATTTT. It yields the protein CASSSNRGSRDTQYF.

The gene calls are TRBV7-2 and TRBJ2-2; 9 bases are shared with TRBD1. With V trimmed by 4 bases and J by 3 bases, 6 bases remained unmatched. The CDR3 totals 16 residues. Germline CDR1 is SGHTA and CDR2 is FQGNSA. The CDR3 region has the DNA TGTGCCAGCAGCTCCTACAGGGGGCGGCACACCGGGGAGCTGTTTTTT. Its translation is CASSSYRGRHTGELFF. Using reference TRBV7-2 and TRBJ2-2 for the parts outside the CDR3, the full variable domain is GAGVSQSPSNKVTEKGKDVELRCDPISGHTALYWYRQSLGQGLEFLIYFQGNSAPDKSGLPSDRFSAERTGGSVSTLTIQRTQQEDSAVYLCASSSYRGRHTGELFFGEGSRLTVL.

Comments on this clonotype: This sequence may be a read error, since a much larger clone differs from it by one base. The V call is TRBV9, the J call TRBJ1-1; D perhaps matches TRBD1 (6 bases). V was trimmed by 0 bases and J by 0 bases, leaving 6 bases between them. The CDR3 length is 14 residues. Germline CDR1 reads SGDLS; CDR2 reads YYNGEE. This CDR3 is CASSVEGVNTEAFF. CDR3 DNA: TGTGCCAGCAGCGTAGAGGGGGTGAACACTGAAGCTTTCTTT.

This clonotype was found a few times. The CDR3, as DNA: TGTGCCAGCAGTGACTCCGGGACTAGCGGGACCACAGATACGCAGTATTTT. This gives the protein CASSDSGTSGTTDTQYF. V usage is TRBV28 and J usage is TRBJ2-3; TRBD2 matches 13 bases. This CDR3 contains 17 residues. Losses at the gene ends were 5 bases for V and 2 bases for J; bases not matched to a gene: 7. The germline V gene encodes CDR1 MDHEN and CDR2 SYDVKM.